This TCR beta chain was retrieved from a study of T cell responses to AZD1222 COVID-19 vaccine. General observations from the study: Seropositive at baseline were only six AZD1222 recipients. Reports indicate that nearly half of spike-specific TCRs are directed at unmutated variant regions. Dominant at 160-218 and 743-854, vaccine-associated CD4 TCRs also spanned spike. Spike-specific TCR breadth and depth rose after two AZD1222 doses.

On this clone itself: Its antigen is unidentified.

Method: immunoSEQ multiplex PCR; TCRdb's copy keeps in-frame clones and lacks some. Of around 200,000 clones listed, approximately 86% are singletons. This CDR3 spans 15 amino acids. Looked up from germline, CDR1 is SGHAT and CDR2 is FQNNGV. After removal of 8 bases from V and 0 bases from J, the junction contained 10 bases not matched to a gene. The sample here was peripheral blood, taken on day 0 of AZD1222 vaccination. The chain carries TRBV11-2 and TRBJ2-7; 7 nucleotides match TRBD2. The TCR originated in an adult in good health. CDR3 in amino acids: CASSNGRAGSYEQYF. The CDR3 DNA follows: TGTGCCAGCTCAAATGGGAGGGCCGGCTCCTACGAGCAGTACTTC.